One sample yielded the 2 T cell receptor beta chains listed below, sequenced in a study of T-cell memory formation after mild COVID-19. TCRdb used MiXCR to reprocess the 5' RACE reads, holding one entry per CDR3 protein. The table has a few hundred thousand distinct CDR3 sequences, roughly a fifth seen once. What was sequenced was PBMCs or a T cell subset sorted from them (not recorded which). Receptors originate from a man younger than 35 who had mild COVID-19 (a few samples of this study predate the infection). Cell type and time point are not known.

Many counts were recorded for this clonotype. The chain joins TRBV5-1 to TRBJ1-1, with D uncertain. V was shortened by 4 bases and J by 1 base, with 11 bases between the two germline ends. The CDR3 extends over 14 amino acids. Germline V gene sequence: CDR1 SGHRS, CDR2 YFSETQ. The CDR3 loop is CASSLGPGNTEAFF. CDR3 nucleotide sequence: TGCGCCAGCAGCCTAGGGCCGGGGAACACTGAAGCTTTCTTT.

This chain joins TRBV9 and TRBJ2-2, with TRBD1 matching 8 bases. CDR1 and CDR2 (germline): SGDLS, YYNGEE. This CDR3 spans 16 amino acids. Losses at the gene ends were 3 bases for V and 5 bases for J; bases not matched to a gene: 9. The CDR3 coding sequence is TGTGCCAGCAGCGGGTCGGACAGGGTGTCTACCGGGGAGCTGTTTTTT. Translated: CASSGSDRVSTGELFF.